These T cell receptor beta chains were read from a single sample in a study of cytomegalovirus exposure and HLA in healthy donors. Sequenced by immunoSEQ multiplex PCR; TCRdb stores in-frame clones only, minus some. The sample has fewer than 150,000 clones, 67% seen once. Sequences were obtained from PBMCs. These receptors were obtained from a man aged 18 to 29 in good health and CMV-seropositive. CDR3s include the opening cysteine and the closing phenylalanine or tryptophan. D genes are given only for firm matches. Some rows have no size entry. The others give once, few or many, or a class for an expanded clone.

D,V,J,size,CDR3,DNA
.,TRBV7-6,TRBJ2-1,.,CASSLEVGGSYNEQFF,TGTGCCAGCAGCTTAGAAGTGGGGGGCTCCTACAATGAGCAGTTCTTC
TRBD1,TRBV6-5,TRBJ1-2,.,CASSFNRGEGYTF,TGTGCCAGCAGTTTCAACAGGGGAGAAGGCTACACCTTC
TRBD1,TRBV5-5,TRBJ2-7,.,CASRTTGQGTHEQYF,TGTGCCAGCAGAACAACGGGACAGGGTACCCACGAGCAGTACTTC
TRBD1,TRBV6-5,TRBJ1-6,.,CASNPQGAGNSPLHF,TGTGCCAGCAACCCTCAGGGGGCGGGCAATTCACCCCTCCACTTT
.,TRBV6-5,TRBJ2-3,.,CASSRRRDSDTQYF,TGTGCCAGCAGTCGCCGCAGGGATTCAGATACGCAGTATTTT
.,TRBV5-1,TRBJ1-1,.,CASSLVPKNTEAFF,TGCGCCAGCAGCTTGGTTCCCAAGAACACTGAAGCTTTCTTT
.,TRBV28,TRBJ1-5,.,CASRIRQAFNQPQHF,TGTGCCAGCAGGATTAGGCAGGCATTCAATCAGCCCCAGCATTTT
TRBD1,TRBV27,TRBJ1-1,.,CASRRQGETEAFF,TGTGCCAGCAGGCGACAGGGAGAAACTGAAGCTTTCTTT
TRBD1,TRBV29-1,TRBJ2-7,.,CSVTQGGSYEQYF,TGCAGCGTCACACAGGGGGGATCCTACGAGCAGTACTTC
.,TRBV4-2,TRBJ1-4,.,CASSQDMTATNEKLFF,TGTGCCAGCAGCCAAGACATGACAGCAACTAATGAAAAACTGTTTTTT
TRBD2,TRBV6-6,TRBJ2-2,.,CASNQLAGGYTGELFF,TGTGCCAGCAACCAACTAGCGGGGGGATACACCGGGGAGCTGTTTTTT
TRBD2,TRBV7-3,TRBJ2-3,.,CASSRGLGVDTQYF,TGTGCCAGCAGCCGCGGACTAGGGGTAGATACGCAGTATTTT
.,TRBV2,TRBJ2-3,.,CASSVSRAADTQYF,TGTGCCAGCAGTGTTTCCAGGGCCGCAGATACGCAGTATTTT
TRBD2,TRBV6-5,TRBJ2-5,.,CASSYRRGGETQYF,TGTGCCAGCAGTTACCGGCGGGGGGGGGAGACCCAGTACTTC
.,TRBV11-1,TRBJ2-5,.,CASSPVVGTQYF,TGTGCCAGCAGCCCCGTGGTCGGGACCCAGTACTTC
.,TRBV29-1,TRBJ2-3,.,CSVEDQGIRADTQYF,TGCAGCGTTGAAGATCAGGGGATTAGAGCCGATACGCAGTATTTT
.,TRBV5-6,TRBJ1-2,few,CASSLLRAYGYTF,TGTGCCAGCAGCCTCCTAAGAGCGTATGGCTACACCTTC
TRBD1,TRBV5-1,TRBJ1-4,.,CASSLRGQGGEKLFF,TGCGCCAGCAGCTTGCGGGGACAGGGTGGAGAAAAACTGTTTTTT
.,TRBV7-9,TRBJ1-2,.,CASSSTRNYGYTF,TGTGCCAGCAGCTCCACCAGGAACTATGGCTACACCTTC
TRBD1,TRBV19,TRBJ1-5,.,CASSIGQGAQPQHF,TGTGCCAGTAGTATCGGTCAGGGGGCTCAGCCCCAGCATTTT
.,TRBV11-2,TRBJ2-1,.,CASSSRTGSEYNEQFF,TGTGCCAGCAGCTCCAGAACAGGTTCGGAGTACAATGAGCAGTTCTTC
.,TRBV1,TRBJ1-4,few,CTSSQKWTGGTRTNEKLFF,TGCACCAGCAGCCAAAAGTGGACAGGGGGAACTCGGACTAATGAAAAACTGTTTTTT
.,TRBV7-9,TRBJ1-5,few,CASSLGWGDQPQHF,TGTGCCAGCAGCTTGGGATGGGGGGATCAGCCCCAGCATTTT
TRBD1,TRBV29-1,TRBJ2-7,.,CSVGTGTYEQYF,TGCAGCGTCGGGACAGGGACCTACGAGCAGTACTTC
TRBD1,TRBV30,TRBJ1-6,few,CAWGQGLRPLHF,TGTGCCTGGGGACAGGGGTTGAGGCCCCTCCACTTT
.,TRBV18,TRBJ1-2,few,CASSPRGANYGYTF,TGTGCCAGCTCTCCCCGGGGGGCTAACTATGGCTACACCTTC
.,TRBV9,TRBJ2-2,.,CASSVVAGTGTGELFF,TGTGCCAGCAGCGTAGTTGCGGGGACTGGCACCGGGGAGCTGTTTTTT